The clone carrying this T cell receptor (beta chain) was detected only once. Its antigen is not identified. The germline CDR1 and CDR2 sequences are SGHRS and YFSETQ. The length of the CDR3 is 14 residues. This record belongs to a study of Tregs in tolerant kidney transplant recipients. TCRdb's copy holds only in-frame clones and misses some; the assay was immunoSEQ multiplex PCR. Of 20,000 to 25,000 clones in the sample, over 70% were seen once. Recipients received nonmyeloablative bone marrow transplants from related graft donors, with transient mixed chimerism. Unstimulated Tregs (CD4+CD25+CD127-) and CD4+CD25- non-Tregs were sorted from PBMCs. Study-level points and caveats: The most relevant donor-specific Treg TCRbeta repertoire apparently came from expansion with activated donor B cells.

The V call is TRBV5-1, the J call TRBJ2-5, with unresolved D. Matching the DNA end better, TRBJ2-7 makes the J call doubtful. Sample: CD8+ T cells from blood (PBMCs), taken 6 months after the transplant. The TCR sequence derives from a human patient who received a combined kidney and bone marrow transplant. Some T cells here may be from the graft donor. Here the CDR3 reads CASSLKSSYYEQYF. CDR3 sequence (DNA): TGCGCCAGCAGCTTGAAGTCTAGTTATTACGAGCAGTACTTC.